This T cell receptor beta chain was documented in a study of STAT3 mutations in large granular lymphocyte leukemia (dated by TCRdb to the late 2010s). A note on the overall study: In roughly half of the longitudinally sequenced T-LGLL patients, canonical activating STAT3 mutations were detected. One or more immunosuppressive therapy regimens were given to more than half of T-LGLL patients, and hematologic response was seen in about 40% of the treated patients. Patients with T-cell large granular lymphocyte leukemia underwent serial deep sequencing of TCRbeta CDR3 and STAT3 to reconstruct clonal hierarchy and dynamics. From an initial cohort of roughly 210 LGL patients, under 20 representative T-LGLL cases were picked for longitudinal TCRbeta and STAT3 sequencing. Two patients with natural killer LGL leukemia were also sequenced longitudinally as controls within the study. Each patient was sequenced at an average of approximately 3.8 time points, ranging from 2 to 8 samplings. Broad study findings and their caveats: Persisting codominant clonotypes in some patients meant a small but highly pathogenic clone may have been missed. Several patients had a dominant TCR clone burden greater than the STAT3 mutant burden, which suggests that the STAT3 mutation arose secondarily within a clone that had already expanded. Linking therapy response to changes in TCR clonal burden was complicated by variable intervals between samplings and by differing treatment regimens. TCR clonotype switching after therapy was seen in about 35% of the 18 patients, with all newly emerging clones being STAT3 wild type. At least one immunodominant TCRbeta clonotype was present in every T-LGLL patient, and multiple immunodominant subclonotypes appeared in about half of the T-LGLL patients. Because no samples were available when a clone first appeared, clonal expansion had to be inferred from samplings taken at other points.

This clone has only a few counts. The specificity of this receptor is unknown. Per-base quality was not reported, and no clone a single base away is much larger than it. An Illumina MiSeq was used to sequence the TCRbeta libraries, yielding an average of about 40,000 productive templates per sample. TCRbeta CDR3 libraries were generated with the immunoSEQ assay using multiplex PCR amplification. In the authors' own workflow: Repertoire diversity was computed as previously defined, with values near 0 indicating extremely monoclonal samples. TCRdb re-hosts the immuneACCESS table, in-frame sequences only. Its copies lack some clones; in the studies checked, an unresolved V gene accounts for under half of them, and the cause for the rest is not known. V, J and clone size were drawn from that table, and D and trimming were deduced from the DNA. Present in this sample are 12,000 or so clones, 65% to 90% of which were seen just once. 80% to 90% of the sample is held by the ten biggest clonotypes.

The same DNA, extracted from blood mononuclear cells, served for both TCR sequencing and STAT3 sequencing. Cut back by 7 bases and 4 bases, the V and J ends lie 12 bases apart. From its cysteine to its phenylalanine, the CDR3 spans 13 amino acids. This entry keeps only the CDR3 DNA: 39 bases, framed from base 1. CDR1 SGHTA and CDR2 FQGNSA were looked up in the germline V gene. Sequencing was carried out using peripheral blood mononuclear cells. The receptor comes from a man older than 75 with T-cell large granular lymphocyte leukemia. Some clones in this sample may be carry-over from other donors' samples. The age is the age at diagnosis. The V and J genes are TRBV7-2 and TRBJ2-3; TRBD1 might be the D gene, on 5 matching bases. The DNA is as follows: TGTGCCAGCACGGGCAGGGTTGCAGATACGCAGTATTTT. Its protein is CASTGRVADTQYF.